This T cell receptor (beta chain) was retrieved from a study of blood T cells in healthy people across ages (dated by TCRdb to between 2014 and 2017). Broadly, across the study: In model experiments, roughly one uniquely barcoded TCR beta cDNA molecule per two T cells was captured by template switching. Age-related changes in TCR beta repertoire diversity were measured in the study by deep sequencing normalized with unique cDNA molecular identifiers. The donors were divided into four age groups: young (average around 15 years), middle-aged (roughly 42), aged (about 60) and long-lived (about 84). Two additional independent replicas of 1 million unique cDNA reads from the same blood draw were analyzed for two donors (one aged 18 to 30 and one aged 80 or older). Overall study results and their limits: As age increased, observed TCR beta diversity per million T cells dropped in a roughly linear way, and a significant reduction was already evident by age roughly 36. The percentage of naive T cells measured by flow cytometry correlated strongly with observed TCR beta diversity. Estimates of total diversity based on one million sequenced T cells were considered lower bounds and underestimates. Because donor CMV infection status was unknown, age-related changes in expanded clonotypes were potentially confounded. Compared with the aged group, the long-lived group had more naive CD4+ T cells, fewer expanded clones and increased TCR diversity, a pattern suggesting age selection. Because profiling used bulk unsorted PBMCs, naive and antigen-experienced compartments could not be compared conclusively.

The library was obtained by 5' RACE. Data came from an Illumina HiSeq 2500. The second PCR ran for roughly 7 to 11 cycles and used a J-beta primer mix along with a sample-barcoded 5' primer. A unique molecular identifier was introduced onto each TCR beta cDNA molecule by a template-switch 5' adaptor carrying 12 random nucleotides. Each sample yielded at least 2.5 million CDR3-containing paired-end reads. First-strand cDNA synthesis was performed from all RNA using the Mint cDNA synthesis kit, with priming by a TRBC-specific oligonucleotide. All cDNA was treated with uracil-DNA glycosylase and then went through a first 18-cycle PCR with the universal primers M1SS and BC2_uni_R. The source study handled its data this way. For normalization, 1 million high-quality reads were randomly selected from each sample, with every read carrying a distinct molecular identifier. Reads sharing molecular identifiers were discarded rather than binned into consensus sequences. MiTCR, run with a Q25 quality threshold and the strictest error-elimination algorithm, handled CDR3 identification, clonotype clustering and error correction. A nonparametric unseen species model with Euler transformation was used to estimate a lower bound on total TCR beta diversity. Clones were called with MiXCR by TCRdb after fastp trimmed the public reads at Q25, and only in-frame beta chains were retained. Records with the same CDR3 protein are collapsed into one entry carrying the most frequent genes and DNA. TCRdb's processing, not the authors' own work, is the source of the V and J calls. Recorded for this sample are about 1 million distinct CDR3 sequences; around 25% of them occurred a single time. Of the sample, 0.75% falls within the top ten clones.

Systemically healthy Caucasian individuals from Russia, 35 to 40 in total and aged about 6 to 90 years, were included as donors. Each donor gave ten milliliters of peripheral blood, collected into EDTA-treated Vacutainer tubes. PBMCs were isolated by Ficoll-Paque density-gradient centrifugation, with at least 7 million obtained per sample. Total RNA, at least 6 micrograms per sample, was extracted from PBMCs with Trizol reagent. Naive CD45RAhigh/CD27high T cell percentages were measured by flow cytometry on a PBMC aliquot from every donor. This clonotype was found a few times. Its antigen is still unknown. No much larger clone is present one base from it, and per-base qualities are unavailable. From cysteine to phenylalanine, the CDR3 is 13 amino acids long. The kept DNA is CDR3 alone, 39 bases in frame from the first base. The germline V gene encodes CDR1 MNHEY and CDR2 SVGEGT. V is reduced by 7 bases and J by 0 bases, leaving a spacing of 8 bases between them.

The sample was also reused in another study, on T cells of mothers and their children. The second study reports: Nine systemically healthy Caucasian individuals served as donors, namely three mothers together with their six children. cDNA synthesis used all of the extracted RNA, with roughly 1.5 ug of RNA in each 15 ul reaction. In the second PCR, the M1S primer introduced both the sample barcodes and 2-4 random nucleotides. Each mother yielded over 9.5 million TCR beta CDR3 reads and each child roughly 3 million reads. TCR recombination output is similarly shaped by thymic selection in related and unrelated pairs, with a minor effect exerted by inherited differences. Normalized repertoire overlap was always slightly but never significantly higher in related than unrelated mother-child pairs. No persistent microchimeric T cell clones were found, with a detection sensitivity of around 100 clones per million clonotypes. To look for features that set related mother-child pairs apart from unrelated individuals, the researchers ran deep NGS to compare the TCR beta repertoires of mothers and children. On average, the children were approximately 11 +/- 4 years old, while the mothers were about 40 +/- 4 years old. After adapter ligation was performed with NEBNext reagents, the libraries were sequenced on an Illumina HiSeq 2000 with 100+100 nt paired-end reads. To avoid cross-contamination, the mother libraries and the child libraries were prepared a month apart and sequenced in separate runs. Each donor had between about 450,000 and 2,100,000 distinct TCR beta clonotypes identified. Naive TCR beta clonotypes were estimated from low-frequency clonotypes matched to each donor's FACS-determined naive share, without sorting.

The sequence came from a girl aged 2-10 years in good health. Here the chain combines TRBV6-2 or TRBV6-3 and TRBJ2-3; the D gene identity is not certain. The sequenced sample consisted of blood. The DNA sequence is given as TGTGCCAGCACCTGGTATAGCACAGATACGCAGTATTTT. The encoded protein is CASTWYSTDTQYF.